Given below is one T cell receptor beta chain in context. This study enrolled people aged roughly 18 to 89 from around 25 US geographic areas. Participants were placed into cohorts based on the clinical history they reported. This record belongs to a study of blood T cell repertoires in COVID-19. Study-wide context: PBMCs, B-cell-depleted T cells, or T cells were the source of the cDNA or gDNA that made up the material.

As originally analysed: Amplifying reference gene primers gave estimates of nucleated cell counts. Produced via immunoSEQ multiplex PCR; TCRdb's table is partial and in-frame only. The D gene and trimming were derived from the DNA, and the V and J assignments and clone size from that table. Of under 400,000 clones listed, over 75% are singletons. The receptor comes from a man in his forties in a cohort exposed to, infected with or recovered from COVID-19 (not recorded which). Input material: PBMCs or T cells enriched from blood (not recorded which).

CDR3 DNA sequence: TGCGCCAGCAGTGAAAGGGGCATCCAAGAGACCCAGTACTTC. Protein: CASSERGIQETQYF. This chain links TRBV10-1 with TRBJ2-5, with D possibly matching TRBD1 (5 bases). The length of the CDR3 is 14 residues. Germline values: CDR1 WNHNN, CDR2 SYGVQD (reference sequence). With 3 bases removed from V and 1 base from J, the gap between germline ends came to 9 bases.